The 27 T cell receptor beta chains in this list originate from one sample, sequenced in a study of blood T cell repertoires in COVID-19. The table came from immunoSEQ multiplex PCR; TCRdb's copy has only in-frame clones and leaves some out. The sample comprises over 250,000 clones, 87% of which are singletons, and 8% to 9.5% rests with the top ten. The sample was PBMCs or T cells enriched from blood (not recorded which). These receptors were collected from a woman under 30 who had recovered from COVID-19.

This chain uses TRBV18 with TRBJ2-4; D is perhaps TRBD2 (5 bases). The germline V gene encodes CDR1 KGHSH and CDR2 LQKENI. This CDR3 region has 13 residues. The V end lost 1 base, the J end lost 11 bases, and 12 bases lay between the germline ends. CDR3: CASSPQADTVQYF. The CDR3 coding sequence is TGTGCCAGCTCACCACAAGCGGATACCGTTCAGTACTTC.

CDR3 in amino acids: CSVGGPGNEKLFF. In DNA, the CDR3 is TGCAGCGTTGGGGGTCCAGGGAATGAAAAACTGTTTTTT. The chain recombines TRBV29-1 with TRBJ1-4; weak D call: TRBD1 (5 bases). The CDR3 is made up of 13 amino acids. Deletions cut 4 bases from V and 5 bases from J, with 11 bases between. The germline gives CDR1 SQVTM, CDR2 ANQGSEA.

In DNA, the CDR3 is TGCGCCAGCAGCTTGTCGGGGACTAACTATGGCTACACCTTC. Translated, it gives CASSLSGTNYGYTF. The J gene is TRBJ1-2, the V gene TRBV5-1; D not resolved. This CDR3 spans 14 amino acids. Germline CDR1 is SGHRS and CDR2 is YFSETQ. Trimming pared 1 base from V and 0 bases from J, leaving 7 bases between.

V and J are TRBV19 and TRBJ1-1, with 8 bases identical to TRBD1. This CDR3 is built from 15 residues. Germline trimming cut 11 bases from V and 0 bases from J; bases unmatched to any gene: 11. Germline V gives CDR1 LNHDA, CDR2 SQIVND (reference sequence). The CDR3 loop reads CASADRANLNTEAFF. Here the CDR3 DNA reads TGTGCCTCCGCGGACAGGGCGAACTTGAACACTGAAGCTTTCTTT.

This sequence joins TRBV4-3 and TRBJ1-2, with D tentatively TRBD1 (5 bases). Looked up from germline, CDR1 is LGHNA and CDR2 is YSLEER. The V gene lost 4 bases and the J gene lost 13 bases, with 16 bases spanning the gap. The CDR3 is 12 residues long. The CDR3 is CASSPRDGDLTF. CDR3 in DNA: TGCGCCAGCAGCCCGCGGGACGGGGATCTCACCTTC.

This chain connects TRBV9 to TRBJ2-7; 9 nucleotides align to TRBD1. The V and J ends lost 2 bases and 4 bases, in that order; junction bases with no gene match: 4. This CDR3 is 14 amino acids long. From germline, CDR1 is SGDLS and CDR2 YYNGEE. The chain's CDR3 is CASSVGDREYEQYF. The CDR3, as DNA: TGTGCCAGCAGCGTGGGGGACAGGGAGTACGAGCAGTACTTC. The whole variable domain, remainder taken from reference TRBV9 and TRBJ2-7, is DSGVTQTPKHLITATGQRVTLRCSPRSGDLSVYWYQQSLDQGLQFLIQYYNGEERAKGNILERFSAQQFPDLHSELNLSSLELGDSALYFCASSVGDREYEQYFGPGTRLTVT.

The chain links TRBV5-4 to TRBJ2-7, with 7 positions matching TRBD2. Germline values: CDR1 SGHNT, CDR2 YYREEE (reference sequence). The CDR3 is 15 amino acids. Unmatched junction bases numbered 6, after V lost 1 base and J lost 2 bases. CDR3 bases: TGTGCCAGCAGCTTGCGCGCTAGCGGAACCTACGAGCAGTACTTC. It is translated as CASSLRASGTYEQYF.

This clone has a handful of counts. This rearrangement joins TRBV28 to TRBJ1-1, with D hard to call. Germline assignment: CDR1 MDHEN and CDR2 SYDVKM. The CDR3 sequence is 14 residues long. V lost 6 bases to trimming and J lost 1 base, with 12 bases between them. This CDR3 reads CASRPEDWNTEAFF. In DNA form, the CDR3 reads TGTGCCAGCAGGCCCGAGGATTGGAACACTGAAGCTTTCTTT.

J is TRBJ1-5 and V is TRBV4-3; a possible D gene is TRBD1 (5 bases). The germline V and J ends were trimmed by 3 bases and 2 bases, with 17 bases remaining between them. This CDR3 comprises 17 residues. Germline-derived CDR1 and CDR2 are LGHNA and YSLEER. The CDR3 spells CASSQTARGEGNQPQHF. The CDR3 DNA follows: TGCGCCAGCAGCCAGACAGCCAGAGGAGAGGGCAATCAGCCCCAGCATTTT.

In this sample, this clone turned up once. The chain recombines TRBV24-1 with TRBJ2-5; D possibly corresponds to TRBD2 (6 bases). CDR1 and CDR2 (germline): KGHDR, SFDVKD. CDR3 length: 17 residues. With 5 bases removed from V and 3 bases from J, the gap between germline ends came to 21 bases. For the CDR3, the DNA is TGTGCCACCAGTGGGTACGGAGGGGTGTTCGAGGAAGAGACCCAGTACTTC. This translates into CATSGYGGVFEEETQYF.

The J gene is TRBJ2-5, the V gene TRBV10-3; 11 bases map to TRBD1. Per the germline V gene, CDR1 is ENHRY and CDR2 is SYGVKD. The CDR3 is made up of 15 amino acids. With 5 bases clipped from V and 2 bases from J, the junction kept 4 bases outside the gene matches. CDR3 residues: CAISRDRGTQETQYF. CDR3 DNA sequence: TGTGCCATCAGTAGGGACAGGGGGACACAAGAGACCCAGTACTTC.

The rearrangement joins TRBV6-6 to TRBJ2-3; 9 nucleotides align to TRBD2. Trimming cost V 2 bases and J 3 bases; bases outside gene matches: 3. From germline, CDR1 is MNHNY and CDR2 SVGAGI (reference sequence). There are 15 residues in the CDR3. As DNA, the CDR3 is TGTGCCAGCAGTTACCAGAGCGGGAGGACAGATACGCAGTATTTT. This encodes CASSYQSGRTDTQYF.

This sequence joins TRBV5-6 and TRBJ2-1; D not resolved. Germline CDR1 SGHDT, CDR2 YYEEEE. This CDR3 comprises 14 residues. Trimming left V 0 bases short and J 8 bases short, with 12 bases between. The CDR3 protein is CASSLALPQDEQFF. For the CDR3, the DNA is TGTGCCAGCAGCTTGGCCCTCCCTCAGGATGAGCAGTTCTTC.

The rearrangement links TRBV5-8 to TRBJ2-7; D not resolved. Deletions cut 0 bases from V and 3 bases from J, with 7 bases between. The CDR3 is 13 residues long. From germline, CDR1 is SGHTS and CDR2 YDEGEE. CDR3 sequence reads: CASSLVNGYEQYF. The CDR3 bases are TGTGCCAGCAGCTTGGTTAACGGCTACGAGCAGTACTTC.

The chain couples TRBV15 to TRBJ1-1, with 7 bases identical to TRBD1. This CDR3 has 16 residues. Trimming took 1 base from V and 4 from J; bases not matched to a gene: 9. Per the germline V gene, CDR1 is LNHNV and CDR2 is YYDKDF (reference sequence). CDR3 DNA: TGTGCCACCAGCAGAGGACGCGCAGGGGGATTCACTGAAGCTTTCTTT. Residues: CATSRGRAGGFTEAFF.

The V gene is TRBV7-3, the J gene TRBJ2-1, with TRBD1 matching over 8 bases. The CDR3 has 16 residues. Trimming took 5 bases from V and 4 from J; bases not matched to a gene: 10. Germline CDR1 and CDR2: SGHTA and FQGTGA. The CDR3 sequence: CASSSDRGTLYNEQFF. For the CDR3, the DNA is TGTGCCAGCAGCAGCGACAGGGGAACATTATACAATGAGCAGTTCTTC.

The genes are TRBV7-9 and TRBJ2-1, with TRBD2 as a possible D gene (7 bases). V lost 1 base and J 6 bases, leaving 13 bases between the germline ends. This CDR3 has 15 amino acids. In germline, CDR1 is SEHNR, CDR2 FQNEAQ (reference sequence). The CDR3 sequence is CASSLGGGALNEQFF. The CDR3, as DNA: TGTGCCAGCAGCTTAGGAGGGGGGGCTCTCAATGAGCAGTTCTTC. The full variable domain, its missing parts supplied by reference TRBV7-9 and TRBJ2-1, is DTGVSQNPRHKITKRGQNVTFRCDPISEHNRLYWYRQTLGQGPEFLTYFQNEAQLEKSRLLSDRFSAERPKGSFSTLEIQRTEQGDSAMYLCASSLGGGALNEQFFGPGTRLTVL.

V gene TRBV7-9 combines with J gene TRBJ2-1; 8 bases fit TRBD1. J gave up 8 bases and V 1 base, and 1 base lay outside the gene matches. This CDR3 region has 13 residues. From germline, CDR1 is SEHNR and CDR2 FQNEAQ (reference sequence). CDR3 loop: CASSLDRGDEQFF. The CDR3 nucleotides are TGTGCCAGCAGCTTAGACAGGGGGGATGAGCAGTTCTTC.

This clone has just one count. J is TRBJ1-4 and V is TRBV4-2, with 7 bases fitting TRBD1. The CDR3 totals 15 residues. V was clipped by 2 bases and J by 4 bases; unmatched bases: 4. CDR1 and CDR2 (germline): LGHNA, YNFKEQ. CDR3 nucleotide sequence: TGTGCCAGCAGCCAATCGACAGGGATTAATGAAAAACTGTTTTTT. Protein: CASSQSTGINEKLFF.

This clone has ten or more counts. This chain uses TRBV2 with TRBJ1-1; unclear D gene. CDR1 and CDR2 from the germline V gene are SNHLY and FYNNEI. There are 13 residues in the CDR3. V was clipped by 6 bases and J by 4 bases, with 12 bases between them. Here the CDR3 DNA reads TGTGCCAGCAGGACGGGCGGAGGCACTGAAGCTTTCTTT. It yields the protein CASRTGGGTEAFF. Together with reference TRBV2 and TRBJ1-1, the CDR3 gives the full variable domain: EPEVTQTPSHQVTQMGQEVILRCVPISNHLYFYWYRQILGQKVEFLVSFYNNEISEKSEIFDDQFSVERPDGSNFTLKIRSTKLEDSAMYFCASRTGGGTEAFFGQGTRLTVV.

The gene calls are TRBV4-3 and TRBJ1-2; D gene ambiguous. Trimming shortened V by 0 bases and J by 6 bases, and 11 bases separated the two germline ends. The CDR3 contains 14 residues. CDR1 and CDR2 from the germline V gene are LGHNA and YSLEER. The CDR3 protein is CASSQERAIDGYTF. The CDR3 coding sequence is TGCGCCAGCAGCCAAGAAAGAGCAATCGATGGCTACACCTTC.

The CDR3 DNA reads TGTGCCAGCAGCTTACTGAGCCAGCCCCAGCATTTT. This translates into CASSLLSQPQHF. The chain uses TRBV7-9 and TRBJ1-5, with D unresolved. From germline, CDR1 is SEHNR and CDR2 FQNEAQ (reference sequence). The V gene lost 2 bases and the J gene lost 7 bases, with 6 bases spanning the gap. The CDR3 sequence is 12 residues long. Full variable domain (rest looked up from reference TRBV7-9 and TRBJ1-5): DTGVSQNPRHKITKRGQNVTFRCDPISEHNRLYWYRQTLGQGPEFLTYFQNEAQLEKSRLLSDRFSAERPKGSFSTLEIQRTEQGDSAMYLCASSLLSQPQHFGDGTRLSIL.

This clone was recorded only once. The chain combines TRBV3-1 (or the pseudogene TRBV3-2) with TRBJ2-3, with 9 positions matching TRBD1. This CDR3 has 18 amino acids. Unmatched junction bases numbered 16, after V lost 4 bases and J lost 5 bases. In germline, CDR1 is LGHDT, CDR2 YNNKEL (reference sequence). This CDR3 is CASSLGPGTGRALDTQYF. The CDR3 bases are TGTGCCAGCAGCCTCGGGCCCGGGACAGGGCGAGCGTTAGATACGCAGTATTTT.

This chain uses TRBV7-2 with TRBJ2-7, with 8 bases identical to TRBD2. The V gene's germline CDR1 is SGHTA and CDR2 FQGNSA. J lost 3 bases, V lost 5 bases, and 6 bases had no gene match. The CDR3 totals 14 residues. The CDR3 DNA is TGTGCCAGCAGCCCGGGGGGGGCAGACTACGAGCAGTACTTC. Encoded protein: CASSPGGADYEQYF. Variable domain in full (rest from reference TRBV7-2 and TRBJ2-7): GAGVSQSPSNKVTEKGKDVELRCDPISGHTALYWYRQSLGQGLEFLIYFQGNSAPDKSGLPSDRFSAERTGGSVSTLTIQRTQQEDSAVYLCASSPGGADYEQYFGPGTRLTVT.

CDR3 region: CASSFGAGVDTIYF. CDR3 coding DNA: TGTGCCAGCAGCTTCGGTGCAGGGGTGGACACCATATATTTT. This chain joins TRBV7-9 and TRBJ1-3; TRBD1 is a possible D gene (6 bases). Germline CDR1 reads SEHNR; CDR2 reads FQNEAQ (reference sequence). V dropped 3 bases and J dropped 8 bases, with 14 bases sitting between them. This CDR3 contains 14 residues.

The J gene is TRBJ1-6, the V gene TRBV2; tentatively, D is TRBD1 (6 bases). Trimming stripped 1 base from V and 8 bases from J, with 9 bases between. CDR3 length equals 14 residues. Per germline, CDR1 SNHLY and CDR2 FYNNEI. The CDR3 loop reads CASSEEGGDSPLHF. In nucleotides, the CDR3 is TGTGCCAGCAGTGAAGAAGGGGGTGATTCACCCCTCCACTTT.

The CDR3 is CASSGQGALNEQFF. CDR3 nucleotides: TGTGCCAGTAGTGGGCAGGGGGCTTTGAATGAGCAGTTCTTC. The chain recombines TRBV19 with TRBJ2-1, with 8 bases lining up with TRBD1. Trimming cost V 5 bases and J 7 bases; bases outside gene matches: 7. The CDR3 contains 14 residues. Germline V CDR1 and CDR2: LNHDA, SQIVND (reference sequence).